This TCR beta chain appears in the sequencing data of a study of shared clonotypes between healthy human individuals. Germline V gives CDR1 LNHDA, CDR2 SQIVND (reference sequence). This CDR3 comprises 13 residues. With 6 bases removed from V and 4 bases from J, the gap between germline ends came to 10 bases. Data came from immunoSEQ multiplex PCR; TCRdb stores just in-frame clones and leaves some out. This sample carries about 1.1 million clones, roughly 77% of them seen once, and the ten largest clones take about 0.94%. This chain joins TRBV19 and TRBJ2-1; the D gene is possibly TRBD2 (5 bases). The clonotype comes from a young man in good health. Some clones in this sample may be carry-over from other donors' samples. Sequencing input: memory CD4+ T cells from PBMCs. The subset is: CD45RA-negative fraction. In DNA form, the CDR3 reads TGTGCCAGTAGAGCGGACGTATACAATGAGCAGTTCTTC. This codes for CASRADVYNEQFF.